The source of this T cell receptor beta chain is a study of OX40 agonist ivuxolimab in advanced cancers. Across the whole study: Mean age approximately 55 years, range about 20 to 79; approximately 80% male. Study results and caveats: Certain nonresponders likewise exhibited a low normalized T-cell clonal expansion.

Comments on this clone: The target antigen is unknown.

With 5 bases clipped from V and 2 bases from J, the junction kept 7 bases outside the gene matches. The CDR3 spans 14 residues. Germline CDR1 SGHKS, CDR2 YYEKEE (reference sequence). Some clones are missing from TCRdb's copy, which holds only in-frame ones; the method was immunoSEQ multiplex PCR. The data contain about 35,000 clones, approximately 82% of them seen just once; the ten biggest clones take up roughly 2.5%. The specimen comprised CD4+ or CD8+ T cells sorted from blood, sampled in a trial of the OX40 agonist ivuxolimab. The chain recombines TRBV5-5 with TRBJ2-7; 7 nucleotides align to TRBD1. This TCR came from an adult with an advanced solid tumor such as melanoma, head and neck, liver or kidney cancer. For the CDR3, the DNA is TGTGCCAGCAGAATCCGGGACAGAGCCTACGAGCAGTACTTC. Translating gives CASRIRDRAYEQYF.